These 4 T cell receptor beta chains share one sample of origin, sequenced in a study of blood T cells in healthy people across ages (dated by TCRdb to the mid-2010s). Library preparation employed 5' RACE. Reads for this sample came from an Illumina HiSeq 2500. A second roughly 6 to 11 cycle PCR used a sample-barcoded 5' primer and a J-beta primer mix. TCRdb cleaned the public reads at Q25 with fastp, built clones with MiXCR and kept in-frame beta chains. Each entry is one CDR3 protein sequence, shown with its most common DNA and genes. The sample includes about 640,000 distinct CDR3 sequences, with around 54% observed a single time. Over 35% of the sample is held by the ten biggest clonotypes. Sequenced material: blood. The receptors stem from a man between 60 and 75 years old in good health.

In nucleotides, the CDR3 is TGTGCCAGCAGCCCGACTTTAAGCGGGCAGTACTTC. Translation gives CASSPTLSGQYF. V gene TRBV3-1 combines with J gene TRBJ2-7, with D perhaps TRBD2 (5 bases). The CDR3 has 12 residues. Per germline, CDR1 LGHDT and CDR2 YNNKEL (reference sequence). Trimming took 4 bases from V and 9 from J, leaving 13 bases between them.

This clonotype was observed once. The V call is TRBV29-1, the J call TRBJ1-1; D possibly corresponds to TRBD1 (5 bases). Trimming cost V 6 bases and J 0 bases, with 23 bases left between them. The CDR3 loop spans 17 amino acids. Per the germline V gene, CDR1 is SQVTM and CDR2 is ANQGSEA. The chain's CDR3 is CSVQEPGGLPMNTEAFF. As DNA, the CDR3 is TGCAGCGTACAGGAGCCAGGAGGATTACCTATGAACACTGAAGCTTTCTTT.

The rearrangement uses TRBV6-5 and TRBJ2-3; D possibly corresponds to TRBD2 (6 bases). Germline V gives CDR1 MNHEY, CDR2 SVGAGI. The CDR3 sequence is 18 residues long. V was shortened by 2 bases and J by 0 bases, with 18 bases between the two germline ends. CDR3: CASSYRTPGGASTDTQYF. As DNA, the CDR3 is TGTGCCAGCAGTTACCGGACCCCCGGGGGAGCTAGCACAGATACGCAGTATTTT.

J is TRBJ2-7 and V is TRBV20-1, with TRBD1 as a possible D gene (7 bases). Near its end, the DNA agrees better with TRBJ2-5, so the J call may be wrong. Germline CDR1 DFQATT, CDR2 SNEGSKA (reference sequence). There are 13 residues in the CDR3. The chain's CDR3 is CSARPGGFETQYF. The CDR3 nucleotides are TGCAGTGCTAGACCAGGGGGGTTCGAGACCCAGTACTTC.